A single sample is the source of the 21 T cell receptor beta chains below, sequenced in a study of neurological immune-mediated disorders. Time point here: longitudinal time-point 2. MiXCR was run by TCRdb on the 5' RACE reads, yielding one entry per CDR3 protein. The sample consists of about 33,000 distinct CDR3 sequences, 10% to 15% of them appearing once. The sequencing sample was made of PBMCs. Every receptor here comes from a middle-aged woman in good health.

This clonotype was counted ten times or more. CDR3 sequence (DNA): TGTGCCAGCAGTTACTCGCAGGGAAACAATGAGCAGTTCTTC. As protein: CASSYSQGNNEQFF. The chain employs TRBV6-5 and TRBJ2-1; D may be TRBD1 (5 bases). This CDR3 has 14 amino acids. V was trimmed by 0 bases and J by 5 bases, leaving 8 bases between them. CDR1 MNHEY and CDR2 SVGAGI come from the germline V gene.

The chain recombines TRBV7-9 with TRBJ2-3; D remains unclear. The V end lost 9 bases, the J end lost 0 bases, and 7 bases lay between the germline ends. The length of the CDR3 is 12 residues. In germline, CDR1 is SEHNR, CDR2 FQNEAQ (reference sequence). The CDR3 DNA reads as TGTGCCAGTAGTCAGAGCACAGATACGCAGTATTTT. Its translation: CASSQSTDTQYF.

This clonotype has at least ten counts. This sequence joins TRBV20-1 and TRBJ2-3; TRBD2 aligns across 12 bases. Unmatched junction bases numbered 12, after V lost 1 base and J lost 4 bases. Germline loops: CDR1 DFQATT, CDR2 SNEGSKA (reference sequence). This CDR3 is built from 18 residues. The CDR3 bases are TGCAGTGCTAGAGTCCCGGGACTAGCGGGCCGACAATCAGATACGCAGTATTTT. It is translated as CSARVPGLAGRQSDTQYF.

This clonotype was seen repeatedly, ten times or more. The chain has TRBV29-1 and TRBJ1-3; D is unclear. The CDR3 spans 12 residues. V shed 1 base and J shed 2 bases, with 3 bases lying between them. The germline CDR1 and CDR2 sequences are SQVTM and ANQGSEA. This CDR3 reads CSVEGAGNTIYF. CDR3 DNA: TGCAGCGTTGAAGGGGCTGGAAACACCATATATTTT.

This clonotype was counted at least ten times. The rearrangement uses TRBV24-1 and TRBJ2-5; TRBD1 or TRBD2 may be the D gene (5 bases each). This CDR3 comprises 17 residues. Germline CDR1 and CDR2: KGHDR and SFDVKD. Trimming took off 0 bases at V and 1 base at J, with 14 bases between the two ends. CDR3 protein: CATSDLNSGDGQETQYF. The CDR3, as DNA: TGTGCCACCAGTGATTTGAACAGTGGGGACGGCCAAGAGACCCAGTACTTC.

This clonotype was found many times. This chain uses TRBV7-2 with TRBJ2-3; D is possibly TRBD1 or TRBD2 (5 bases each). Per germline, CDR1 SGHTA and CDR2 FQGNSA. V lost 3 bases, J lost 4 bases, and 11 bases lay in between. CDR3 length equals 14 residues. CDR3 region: CASSFMQGADTQYF. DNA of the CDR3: TGTGCCAGCAGCTTCATGCAGGGAGCAGATACGCAGTATTTT.

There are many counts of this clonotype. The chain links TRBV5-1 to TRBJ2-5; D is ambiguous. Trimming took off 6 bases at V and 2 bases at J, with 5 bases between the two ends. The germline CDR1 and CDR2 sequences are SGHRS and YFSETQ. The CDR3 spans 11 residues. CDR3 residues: CASKEQETQYF. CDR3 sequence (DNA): TGCGCCAGCAAAGAACAAGAGACCCAGTACTTC.

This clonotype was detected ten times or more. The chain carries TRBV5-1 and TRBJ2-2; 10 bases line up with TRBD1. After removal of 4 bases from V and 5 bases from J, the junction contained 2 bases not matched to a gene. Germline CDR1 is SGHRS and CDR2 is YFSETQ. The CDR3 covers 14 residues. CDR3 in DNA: TGCGCCAGCAGCCCGGGACAGGGGACCGGGGAGCTGTTTTTT. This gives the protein CASSPGQGTGELFF.

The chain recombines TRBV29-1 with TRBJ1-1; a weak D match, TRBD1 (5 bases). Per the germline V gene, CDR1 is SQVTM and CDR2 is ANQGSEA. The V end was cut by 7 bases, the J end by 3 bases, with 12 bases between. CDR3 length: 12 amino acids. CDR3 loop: CSAGGGDTEAFF. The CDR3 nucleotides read TGCAGCGCCGGGGGAGGGGACACTGAAGCTTTCTTT.

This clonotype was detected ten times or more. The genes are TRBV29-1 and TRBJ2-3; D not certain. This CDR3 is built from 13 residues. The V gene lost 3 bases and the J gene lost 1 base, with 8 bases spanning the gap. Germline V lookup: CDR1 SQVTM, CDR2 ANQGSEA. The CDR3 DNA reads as TGCAGCGTTGACCGGGCGGGCACAGATACGCAGTATTTT. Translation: CSVDRAGTDTQYF.

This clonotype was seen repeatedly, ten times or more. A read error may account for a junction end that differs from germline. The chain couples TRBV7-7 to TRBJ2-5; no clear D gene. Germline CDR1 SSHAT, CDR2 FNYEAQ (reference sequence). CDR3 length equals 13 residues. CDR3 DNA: TGTGCTAGCAGCTTAGGCATAGAAGAGACCCAGTACTTC. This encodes CASSLGIEETQYF.

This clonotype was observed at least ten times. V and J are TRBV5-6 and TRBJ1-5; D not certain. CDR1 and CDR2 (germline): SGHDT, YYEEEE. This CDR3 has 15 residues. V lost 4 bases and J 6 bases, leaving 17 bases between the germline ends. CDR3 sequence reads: CASSPKVRVVQPQHF. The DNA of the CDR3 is TGTGCCAGCAGCCCTAAGGTTCGTGTGGTTCAGCCCCAGCATTTT.

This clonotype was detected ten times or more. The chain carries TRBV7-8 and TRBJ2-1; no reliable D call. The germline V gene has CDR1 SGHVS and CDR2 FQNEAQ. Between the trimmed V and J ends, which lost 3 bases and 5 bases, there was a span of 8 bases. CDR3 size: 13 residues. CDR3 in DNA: TGTGCCAGCAGCTTCACTAAGGACAATGAGCAGTTCTTC. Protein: CASSFTKDNEQFF. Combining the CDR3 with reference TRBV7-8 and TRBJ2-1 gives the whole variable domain GAGVSQSPRYKVAKRGQDVALRCDPISGHVSLFWYQQALGQGPEFLTYFQNEAQLDKSGLPSDRFFAERPEGSVSTLKIQRTQQEDSAVYLCASSFTKDNEQFFGPGTRLTVL.

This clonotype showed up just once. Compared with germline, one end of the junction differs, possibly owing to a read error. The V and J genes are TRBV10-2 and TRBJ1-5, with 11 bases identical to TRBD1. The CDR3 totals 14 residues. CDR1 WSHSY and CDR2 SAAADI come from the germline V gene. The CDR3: CASRGTGGGQPRHF. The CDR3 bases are TGCGCCAGCAGGGGGACAGGGGGTGGTCAGCCCCGGCATTTT.

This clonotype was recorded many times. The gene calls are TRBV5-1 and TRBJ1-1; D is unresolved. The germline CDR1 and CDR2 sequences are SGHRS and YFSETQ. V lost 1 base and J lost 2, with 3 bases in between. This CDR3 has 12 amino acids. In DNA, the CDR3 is TGCGCCAGCAGCTTGCATAACACTGAAGCTTTCTTT. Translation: CASSLHNTEAFF. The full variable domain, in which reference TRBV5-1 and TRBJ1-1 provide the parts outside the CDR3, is KAGVTQTPRYLIKTRGQQVTLSCSPISGHRSVSWYQQTPGQGLQFLFEYFSETQRNKGNFPGRFSGRQFSNSRSEMNVSTLELGDSALYLCASSLHNTEAFFGQGTRLTVV.

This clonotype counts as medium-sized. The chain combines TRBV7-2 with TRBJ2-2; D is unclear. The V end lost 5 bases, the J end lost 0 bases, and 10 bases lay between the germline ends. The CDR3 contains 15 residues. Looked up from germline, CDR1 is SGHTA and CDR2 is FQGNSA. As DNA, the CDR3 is TGTGCCAGCAGCGCCCACAGCGCGAACACCGGGGAGCTGTTTTTT. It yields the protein CASSAHSANTGELFF.

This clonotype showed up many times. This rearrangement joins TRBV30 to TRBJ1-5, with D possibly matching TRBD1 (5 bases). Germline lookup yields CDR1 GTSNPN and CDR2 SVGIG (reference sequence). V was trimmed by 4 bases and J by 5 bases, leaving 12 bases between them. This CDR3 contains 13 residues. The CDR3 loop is CAWTWARDQPQHF. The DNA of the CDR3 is TGTGCCTGGACCTGGGCCAGGGATCAGCCCCAGCATTTT.

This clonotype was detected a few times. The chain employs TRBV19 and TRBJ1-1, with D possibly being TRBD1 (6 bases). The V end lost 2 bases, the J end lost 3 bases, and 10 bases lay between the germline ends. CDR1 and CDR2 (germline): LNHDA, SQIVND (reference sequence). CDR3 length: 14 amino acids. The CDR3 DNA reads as TGTGCCAGTAGTATATCGCCAGGGGACACTGAAGCTTTCTTT. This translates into CASSISPGDTEAFF.

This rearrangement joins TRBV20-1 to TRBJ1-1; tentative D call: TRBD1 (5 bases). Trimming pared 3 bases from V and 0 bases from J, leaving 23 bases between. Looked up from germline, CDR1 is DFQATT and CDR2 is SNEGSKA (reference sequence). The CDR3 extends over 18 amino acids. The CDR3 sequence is CSASSEGLAVSLNTEAFF. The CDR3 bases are TGCAGTGCTAGTTCTGAGGGACTCGCCGTTTCTTTGAACACTGAAGCTTTCTTT.

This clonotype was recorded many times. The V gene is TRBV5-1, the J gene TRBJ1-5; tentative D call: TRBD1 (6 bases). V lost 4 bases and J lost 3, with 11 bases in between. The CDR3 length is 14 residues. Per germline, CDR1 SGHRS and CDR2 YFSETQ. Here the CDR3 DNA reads TGCGCCAGCAGCCCGGACAGTTTCAATCAGCCCCAGCATTTT. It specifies CASSPDSFNQPQHF.

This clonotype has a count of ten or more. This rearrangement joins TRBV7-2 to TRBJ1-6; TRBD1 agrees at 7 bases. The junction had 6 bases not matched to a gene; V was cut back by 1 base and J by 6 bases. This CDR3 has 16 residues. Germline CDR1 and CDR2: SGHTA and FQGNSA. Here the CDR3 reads CASSLGGTVANSPLHF. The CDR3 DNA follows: TGTGCCAGCAGCTTAGGGGGGACAGTGGCTAATTCACCCCTCCACTTT. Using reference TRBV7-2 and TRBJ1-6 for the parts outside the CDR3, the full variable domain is GAGVSQSPSNKVTEKGKDVELRCDPISGHTALYWYRQSLGQGLEFLIYFQGNSAPDKSGLPSDRFSAERTGGSVSTLTIQRTQQEDSAVYLCASSLGGTVANSPLHFGNGTRLTVT.